Listed below are T cell receptor beta chains from one sample, sequenced in a study of blood T cells in healthy people across ages. A single record per CDR3 protein comes from TCRdb applying MiXCR to the 5' RACE reads. The sample carries 700,000 to 900,000 distinct CDR3 sequences, about 55% recorded once. Sequencing input: blood. The receptors were gathered from an elderly man in good health. CDR3s include the opening cysteine and the closing phenylalanine or tryptophan. A D gene is named only where the DNA matches it firmly. Clone size, where shown, is once, few, many, or a class for clones that have expanded.

clone size: .
J gene: TRBJ1-2
D gene: .
V gene: TRBV6-5
CDR3 protein: CASSNDRIYTF
CDR3 DNA: TGTGCCAGCAGTAACGACAGAATCTACACCTTC

clone size: .
J gene: TRBJ2-3
D gene: TRBD2
V gene: TRBV7-2
CDR3 protein: CASSPVVLAGGRSSDTQYF
CDR3 DNA: TGTGCCAGCAGCCCGGTAGTACTAGCGGGAGGTCGGTCGTCGGATACGCAGTATTTT

clone size: few
J gene: TRBJ1-5
D gene: .
V gene: TRBV12-3/TRBV12-4
CDR3 protein: CASRQGTGWNNQPQHF
CDR3 DNA: TGTGCCAGCAGGCAAGGGACGGGGTGGAACAATCAGCCCCAGCATTTT

clone size: .
J gene: TRBJ1-1
D gene: .
V gene: TRBV2
CDR3 protein: CASSGEQNTEAFF
CDR3 DNA: TGTGCCAGCAGTGGGGAACAGAACACTGAAGCTTTCTTT

clone size: .
J gene: TRBJ2-3
D gene: .
V gene: TRBV21-1
CDR3 protein: CASSRSGENTDTQYF
CDR3 DNA: TGTGCCAGCAGCAGATCCGGGGAAAACACAGATACGCAGTATTTT

clone size: .
J gene: TRBJ2-7
D gene: .
V gene: TRBV7-2
CDR3 protein: CASSLRGGGNEQYF
CDR3 DNA: TGTGCCAGCAGCTTGAGAGGGGGGGGTAACGAGCAGTACTTC

clone size: few
J gene: TRBJ1-2
D gene: .
V gene: TRBV7-2
CDR3 protein: CASSLVDSGYTF
CDR3 DNA: TGTGCCAGCAGCTTGGTCGACAGTGGCTACACCTTC

clone size: few
J gene: TRBJ2-1
D gene: TRBD2
V gene: TRBV7-2
CDR3 protein: CASSRTGLAGENEQFF
CDR3 DNA: TGTGCCAGCAGCCGAACCGGACTAGCGGGAGAGAATGAGCAGTTCTTC

clone size: .
J gene: TRBJ2-1
D gene: .
V gene: TRBV7-9
CDR3 protein: CASTFAMASGGIYNEQFF
CDR3 DNA: TGTGCCAGCACTTTCGCGATGGCTAGTGGGGGAATTTACAATGAGCAGTTCTTC

clone size: .
J gene: TRBJ2-7
D gene: .
V gene: TRBV11-2
CDR3 protein: CASSSPSSYEQYF
CDR3 DNA: TGTGCCAGCAGCTCCCCGAGCTCCTACGAGCAGTACTTC

clone size: .
J gene: TRBJ2-1
D gene: .
V gene: TRBV2
CDR3 protein: CASRVNEQFF
CDR3 DNA: TGTGCCAGCCGGGTAAATGAGCAGTTCTTC

clone size: .
J gene: TRBJ2-6
D gene: .
V gene: TRBV2
CDR3 protein: CASSHGYSGANVLTF
CDR3 DNA: TGTGCCAGCAGTCACGGGTACTCTGGGGCCAACGTCCTGACTTTC

clone size: .
J gene: TRBJ2-7
D gene: TRBD2
V gene: TRBV7-9
CDR3 protein: CASSSLLAGVYEQYF
CDR3 DNA: TGTGCCAGCAGCTCGCTGTTAGCGGGGGTCTACGAGCAGTACTTC

clone size: .
J gene: TRBJ2-1
D gene: TRBD2
V gene: TRBV7-3
CDR3 protein: CASSITGTIDNEQFF
CDR3 DNA: TGTGCCAGCAGCATAACCGGGACTATAGACAATGAGCAGTTCTTC

clone size: few
J gene: TRBJ1-5
D gene: .
V gene: TRBV5-8
CDR3 protein: CASSIGTGISNQPQHF
CDR3 DNA: TGTGCCAGCAGCATAGGAACCGGGATTAGCAATCAGCCCCAGCATTTT

clone size: .
J gene: TRBJ1-2
D gene: TRBD1
V gene: TRBV28
CDR3 protein: CASSLQWTGGRGYTF
CDR3 DNA: TGTGCCAGCAGTTTACAGTGGACAGGGGGCCGGGGCTACACCTTC

clone size: .
J gene: TRBJ2-3
D gene: TRBD2
V gene: TRBV6-2/TRBV6-3
CDR3 protein: CASNVWTSGRATTDTQYF
CDR3 DNA: TGTGCCAGCAATGTTTGGACTAGCGGGAGGGCCACCACAGATACGCAGTATTTT

clone size: few
J gene: TRBJ2-4
D gene: .
V gene: TRBV24-1
CDR3 protein: CATSDSRGTGLGNIQYF
CDR3 DNA: TGTGCCACCAGTGACTCTAGGGGTACAGGGCTGGGAAACATTCAGTACTTC

clone size: few
J gene: TRBJ2-7
D gene: .
V gene: TRBV29-1
CDR3 protein: CSVETMGSPYEQYF
CDR3 DNA: TGCAGCGTTGAAACGATGGGCTCCCCGTACGAGCAGTACTTC

clone size: .
J gene: TRBJ2-7
D gene: .
V gene: TRBV20-1
CDR3 protein: CSASRDGRAHEQYF
CDR3 DNA: TGCAGTGCTAGTAGGGACGGACGGGCCCACGAGCAGTACTTC

clone size: .
J gene: TRBJ1-4
D gene: TRBD1
V gene: TRBV4-1
CDR3 protein: CASSRGQGWEKLFF
CDR3 DNA: TGCGCCAGCAGCAGGGGGCAAGGTTGGGAAAAACTGTTTTTT

clone size: .
J gene: TRBJ2-1
D gene: TRBD2
V gene: TRBV5-1
CDR3 protein: CASSSTSGRAKDEQFF
CDR3 DNA: TGCGCCAGCAGCTCAACTAGCGGGAGGGCCAAGGATGAGCAGTTCTTC

clone size: .
J gene: TRBJ1-2
D gene: TRBD1
V gene: TRBV10-1
CDR3 protein: CASSKDRDRDYGYTF
CDR3 DNA: TGCGCCAGCAGTAAAGACCGGGACAGGGACTATGGCTACACCTTC

clone size: .
J gene: TRBJ2-7
D gene: TRBD2
V gene: TRBV7-6
CDR3 protein: CASSTDIWREGRNEQYF
CDR3 DNA: TGTGCCAGCAGCACTGATATTTGGCGGGAGGGCCGCAACGAGCAGTACTTC